This TCR beta chain was retrieved from a study of beta chain features in type 1 diabetes. Every participating donor gave one draw, a heparinised blood sample averaging approximately 120 mL. As every portion of the isolated RNA was reverse transcribed, the sequencing read expressed TCRB transcripts. Profiled with immunoSEQ multiplex PCR; TCRdb holds only in-frame clones, not every one. The sample shows about 740,000 clones, around an eighth of them seen only once. Study-wide findings and caveats: PCR could preferentially amplify shorter templates, alike in patients and controls. In type 1 diabetes patients, VDJ junctions had fewer insertions; deletions at these junctions were more frequent. Because the template was cDNA, high-expressing cells might be over-represented. Shortening of TCRB CDR3s, moderate but significant, appeared in all four CD4+ subsets of Type 1 diabetes patients.

On this clone: Its antigen is unidentified.

This CDR3 contains 14 residues. V shed 4 bases and J 4 bases; nucleotides not matched to a gene: 3. The source of this sequence is a man younger than 35 with type 1 diabetes. Material: naive CD4+ T cells from blood. This rearrangement joins TRBV5-3 to TRBJ2-4; 9 nucleotides align to TRBD1. TRBV5-3 is marked as an open reading frame, function uncertain. CDR3 DNA sequence: TGTGCCAGAAGCCGGACAGGGGAGAAAAACATTCAGTACTTC. As protein: CARSRTGEKNIQYF.